This T cell receptor (beta chain) was profiled in a study of T cell repertoires in aging, cancer and after chemotherapy. Study-wide points: In cancer patients, declining TCR diversity with age involved lost richness and lost evenness. Untreated cancer patients had significantly lower blood TCR diversity than age-matched healthy donors.

TCR beta rearrangements were amplified from peripheral blood genomic DNA. As concerns this clonotype: What it binds is unknown.

TRB rearrangements spanning V, D and J were amplified using mixed TRB-A/B primers. Using its own MiXCR run on the multiplex PCR reads, TCRdb lists one record per CDR3 protein. Here the sample spans 1,200 to 1,500 distinct CDR3 sequences, under 70% being singletons. Sequenced: blood. The source is a human donor with a blood cancer.

The CDR3 DNA is TGTGCCAGCAGTTACTACAGGCGTGGAGCAGATACGCAGTATTTT. Its protein product is CASSYYRRGADTQYF. The gene calls are TRBV6-5 and TRBJ2-3; a possible D gene is TRBD1 (5 bases). Per germline, CDR1 MNHEY and CDR2 SVGAGI. Trimming left V 1 base short and J 4 bases short, with 12 bases between. This CDR3 has 15 residues.